The 15 T cell receptor beta chains in this list originate from one sample, sequenced in a study of shared clonotypes between healthy human individuals. Produced via immunoSEQ multiplex PCR; TCRdb's table is partial and in-frame only. The data hold about 2 million clones, with over 85% observed a single time. Naive CD8 cells lacked CD45RO, underwent positive selection for CCR7 and left out terminally differentiated effector memory CD45RA+ cells. The material sequenced was naive CD8+ T cells sorted from blood. The receptors come from a man between 18 and 29 years old in good health.

The J gene is TRBJ2-7, the V gene TRBV6-1; 11 bases line up with TRBD1. The CDR3 has 15 amino acids. V shed 9 bases, J shed 5 bases, and the junction held 12 bases outside the gene matches. Germline loops: CDR1 MNHNS, CDR2 SASEGT. The CDR3 loop is CASPSRTGGKHEQYF. The CDR3 coding sequence is TGTGCCAGTCCTTCTCGGACAGGGGGCAAGCACGAGCAGTACTTC.

This clone occurred once. The chain uses TRBV5-4 and TRBJ2-3, with 12 bases matching TRBD2. Trimming at V came to 3 bases and at J to 5 bases, leaving 7 bases not matched to a gene. The CDR3 has 16 residues. Germline V lookup: CDR1 SGHNT, CDR2 YYREEE (reference sequence). In nucleotides, the CDR3 is TGTGCCAGCAGCTCGGGACTAGCGGGCCCCCAAGATACGCAGTATTTT. It specifies CASSSGLAGPQDTQYF.

This chain uses TRBV6-1 with TRBJ2-5; 8 bases fit TRBD1. CDR3 length: 16 amino acids. After removal of 1 base from V and 2 bases from J, the junction contained 6 bases not matched to a gene. Per germline, CDR1 MNHNS and CDR2 SASEGT. CDR3 region: CASSEGPGGRQETQYF. DNA for the CDR3: TGTGCCAGCAGTGAAGGCCCAGGGGGCCGGCAAGAGACCCAGTACTTC.

This clone was seen only once. The J gene is TRBJ2-7, the V gene TRBV10-3; D remains ambiguous. Germline V lookup: CDR1 ENHRY, CDR2 SYGVKD. This CDR3 spans 14 amino acids. V was trimmed by 0 bases and J by 1 base, leaving 7 bases between them. CDR3 sequence reads: CAISESRLSYEQYF. The CDR3, as DNA: TGTGCCATCAGTGAGTCCCGACTTTCCTACGAGCAGTACTTC.

As DNA, the CDR3 is TGTGCCAGCAGCTTGAGCGGGGGGGCCGATGAGCAGTTCTTC. The encoded protein is CASSLSGGADEQFF. This chain links TRBV11-3 with TRBJ2-1; 10 nucleotides agree with TRBD2. The CDR3 runs to 14 residues. The germline V gene has CDR1 SGHNT and CDR2 YENEEA. J gave up 8 bases and V 3 bases, and 4 bases lay outside the gene matches.

The chain has TRBV11-2 and TRBJ2-3; the D gene is possibly TRBD2 (5 bases). V lost 1 base and J lost 4, with 9 bases in between. The CDR3 consists of 14 residues. The germline CDR1 and CDR2 sequences are SGHAT and FQNNGV. CDR3 protein: CASSLAGWADTQYF. The CDR3 DNA reads as TGTGCCAGCAGCTTAGCGGGGTGGGCAGATACGCAGTATTTT.

This chain uses TRBV29-1 with TRBJ1-2; 9 positions match TRBD1. CDR3 length: 13 amino acids. V lost 7 bases, J lost 5 bases, and 8 bases stayed unmatched. CDR1 SQVTM and CDR2 ANQGSEA come from the germline V gene. The CDR3 loop reads CSAYRGHLYGYTF. CDR3 DNA: TGCAGCGCCTACAGGGGGCATCTTTATGGCTACACCTTC.

The rearrangement uses TRBV18 and TRBJ1-2; a possible D gene is TRBD1 (6 bases). Germline CDR1 reads KGHSH; CDR2 reads LQKENI. Trimming left V 5 bases short and J 4 bases short, with 26 bases between. The CDR3 length is 18 residues. The CDR3 coding sequence is TGTGCCAGCTCAGGACAGAGAGTGACACATGGGGACTCCTATGGCTACACCTTC. Encoded protein: CASSGQRVTHGDSYGYTF.

The chain couples TRBV5-8 to TRBJ2-7; D tentatively fits TRBD1 or TRBD2 (5 bases each). V dropped 1 base and J dropped 2 bases, with 16 bases sitting between them. The CDR3 is 16 amino acids. Per the germline V gene, CDR1 is SGHTS and CDR2 is YDEGEE. The CDR3 spells CASSLRGPPRAYEQYF. The CDR3 nucleotides are TGTGCCAGCAGCTTGAGGGGACCTCCGAGAGCCTACGAGCAGTACTTC.

J is TRBJ2-3 and V is TRBV4-1; 14 bases agree with TRBD2. This CDR3 spans 17 amino acids. In germline, CDR1 is MGHRA, CDR2 YSYEKL. After removal of 4 bases from V and 4 bases from J, the junction contained 7 bases not matched to a gene. The CDR3 reads CASSPTSGGASADTQYF. The CDR3 bases are TGCGCCAGCAGCCCGACTAGCGGGGGGGCCAGTGCAGATACGCAGTATTTT.

The chain links TRBV2 to TRBJ2-3; 10 bases map to TRBD2. The CDR3 is 15 residues long. Unmatched junction bases numbered 12, after V lost 9 bases and J lost 6 bases. Germline-derived CDR1 and CDR2 are SNHLY and FYNNEI. DNA for the CDR3: TGTGCCAGTAGTTGGCCAGCGGGAGGGCGGGATACGCAGTATTTT. Residues: CASSWPAGGRDTQYF.

This sequence joins TRBV5-4 and TRBJ2-5; D perhaps matches TRBD2 (6 bases). V was pared by 3 bases and J by 2 bases, with 11 bases between. This CDR3 region has 14 residues. Germline V gene sequence: CDR1 SGHNT, CDR2 YYREEE (reference sequence). The CDR3 protein is CASSWMGGQETQYF. The CDR3, as DNA: TGTGCCAGCAGCTGGATGGGGGGACAAGAGACCCAGTACTTC.

The chain has TRBV18 and TRBJ2-3; TRBD2 agrees at 7 bases. Germline CDR1 KGHSH, CDR2 LQKENI. The CDR3 totals 16 residues. J gave up 4 bases and V 3 bases, and 10 bases lay outside the gene matches. The CDR3 DNA follows: TGTGCCAGCTCACCCATGACTAGCAGGTTTGCAGATACGCAGTATTTT. Amino acids: CASSPMTSRFADTQYF.

The J gene is TRBJ1-1, the V gene TRBV2; 8 nucleotides line up with TRBD1. The germline CDR1 and CDR2 sequences are SNHLY and FYNNEI. CDR3 size: 14 residues. V lost 7 bases to trimming and J lost 1 base; unmatched junction nucleotides: 5. CDR3 loop: CASKGTGGNTEAFF. The CDR3 DNA is TGTGCCAGCAAAGGGACAGGAGGGAACACTGAAGCTTTCTTT.

V and J are TRBV6-1 and TRBJ1-3; unclear D gene. The CDR3 covers 15 residues. Trimming stripped 3 bases from V and 0 bases from J, with 9 bases between. The germline CDR1 and CDR2 sequences are MNHNS and SASEGT. The CDR3 sequence: CASSDTHFSGNTIYF. CDR3 nucleotides: TGTGCCAGCAGTGACACCCACTTCTCTGGAAACACCATATATTTT.